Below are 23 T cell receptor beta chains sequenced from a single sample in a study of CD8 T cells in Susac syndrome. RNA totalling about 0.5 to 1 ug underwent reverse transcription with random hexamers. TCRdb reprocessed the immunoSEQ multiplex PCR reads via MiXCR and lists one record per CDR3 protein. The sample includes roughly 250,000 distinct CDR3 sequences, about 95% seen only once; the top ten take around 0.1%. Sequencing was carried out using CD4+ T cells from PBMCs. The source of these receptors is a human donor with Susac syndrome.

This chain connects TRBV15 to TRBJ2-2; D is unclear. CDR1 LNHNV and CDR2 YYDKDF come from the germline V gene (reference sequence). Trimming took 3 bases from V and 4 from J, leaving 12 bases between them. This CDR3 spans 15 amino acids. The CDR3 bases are TGTGCCACCAGCAGCAACCCACAATTCACCGGGGAGCTGTTTTTT. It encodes CATSSNPQFTGELFF.

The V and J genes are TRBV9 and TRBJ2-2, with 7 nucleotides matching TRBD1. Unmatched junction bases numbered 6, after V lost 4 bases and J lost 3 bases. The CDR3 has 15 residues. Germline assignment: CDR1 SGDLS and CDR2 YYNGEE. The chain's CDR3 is CASSLTTGDTGELFF. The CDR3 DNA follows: TGTGCCAGCAGCCTTACCACAGGGGACACCGGGGAGCTGTTTTTT. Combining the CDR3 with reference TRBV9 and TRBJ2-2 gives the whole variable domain DSGVTQTPKHLITATGQRVTLRCSPRSGDLSVYWYQQSLDQGLQFLIQYYNGEERAKGNILERFSAQQFPDLHSELNLSSLELGDSALYFCASSLTTGDTGELFFGEGSRLTVL.

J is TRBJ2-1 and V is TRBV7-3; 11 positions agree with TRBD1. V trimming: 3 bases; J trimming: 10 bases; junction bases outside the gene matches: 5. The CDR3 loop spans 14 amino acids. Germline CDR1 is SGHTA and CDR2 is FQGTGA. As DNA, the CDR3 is TGTGCCAGCAGCTTTGGACAGGGGGCAAAGGAGCAGTTCTTC. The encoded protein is CASSFGQGAKEQFF.

The CDR3, as DNA: TGTGCCAGCAGCACGGCGGGGACTAGCGGCTACGAGCAGTACTTC. Protein sequence: CASSTAGTSGYEQYF. The chain uses TRBV28 and TRBJ2-7; 11 bases agree with TRBD2. Germline V gene data show CDR1 as MDHEN and CDR2 as SYDVKM. V shed 6 bases and J 3 bases; nucleotides not matched to a gene: 7. The CDR3 has 15 amino acids.

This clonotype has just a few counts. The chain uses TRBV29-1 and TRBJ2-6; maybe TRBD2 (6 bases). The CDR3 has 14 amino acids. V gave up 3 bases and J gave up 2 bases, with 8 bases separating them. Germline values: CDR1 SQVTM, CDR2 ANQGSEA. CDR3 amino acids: CSVEGGPGANVLTF. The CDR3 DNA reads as TGCAGCGTTGAGGGGGGTCCTGGGGCCAACGTCCTGACTTTC. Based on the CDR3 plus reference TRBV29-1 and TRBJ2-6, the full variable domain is SAVISQKPSRDICQRGTSLTIQCQVDSQVTMMFWYRQQPGQSLTLIATANQGSEATYESGFVIDKFPISRPNLTFSTLTVSNMSPEDSSIYLCSVEGGPGANVLTFGAGSRLTVL.

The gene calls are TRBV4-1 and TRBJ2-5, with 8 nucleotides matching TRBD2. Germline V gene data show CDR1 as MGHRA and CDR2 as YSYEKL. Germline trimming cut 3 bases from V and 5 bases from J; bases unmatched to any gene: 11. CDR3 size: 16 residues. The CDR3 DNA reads TGCGCCAGCAGCCACACGTCGGCGGGAGGTGAGGAGACCCAGTACTTC. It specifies CASSHTSAGGEETQYF.

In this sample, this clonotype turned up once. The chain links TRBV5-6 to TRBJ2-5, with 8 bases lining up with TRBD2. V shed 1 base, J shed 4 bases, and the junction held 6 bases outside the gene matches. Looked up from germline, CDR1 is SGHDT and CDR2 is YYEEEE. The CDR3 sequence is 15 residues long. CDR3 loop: CASSLLSGSTETQYF. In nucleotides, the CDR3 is TGTGCCAGCAGCTTGTTAAGCGGGAGTACAGAGACCCAGTACTTC.

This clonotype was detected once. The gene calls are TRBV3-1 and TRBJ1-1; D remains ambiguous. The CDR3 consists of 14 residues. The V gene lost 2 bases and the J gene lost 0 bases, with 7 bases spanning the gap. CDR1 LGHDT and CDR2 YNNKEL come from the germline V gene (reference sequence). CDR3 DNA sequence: TGTGCCAGCAGCCAACGGCTTTTGAACACTGAAGCTTTCTTT. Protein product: CASSQRLLNTEAFF.

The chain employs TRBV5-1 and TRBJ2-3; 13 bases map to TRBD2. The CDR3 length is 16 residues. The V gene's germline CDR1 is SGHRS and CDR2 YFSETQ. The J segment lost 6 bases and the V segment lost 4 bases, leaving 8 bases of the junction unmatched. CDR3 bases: TGCGCCAGCAGCGTGGGGACTAGCGGGATCACTGATACGCAGTATTTT. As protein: CASSVGTSGITDTQYF.

CDR3 nucleotide sequence: TGTGCCTGTATGGACAGGGCGAAGAACTATGGCTACACCTTC. Protein product: CACMDRAKNYGYTF. The chain is built from TRBV30 and TRBJ1-2, with 8 bases fitting TRBD1. Germline CDR1 and CDR2: GTSNPN and SVGIG (reference sequence). V shed 6 bases, J shed 2 bases, and the junction held 8 bases outside the gene matches. This CDR3 is 14 amino acids long.

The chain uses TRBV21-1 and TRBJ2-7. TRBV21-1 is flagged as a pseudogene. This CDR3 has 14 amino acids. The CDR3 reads CASSNYEDSYEQYF. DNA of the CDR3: TGTGCCAGCAGCAATTACGAGGACTCCTACGAGCAGTACTTC.

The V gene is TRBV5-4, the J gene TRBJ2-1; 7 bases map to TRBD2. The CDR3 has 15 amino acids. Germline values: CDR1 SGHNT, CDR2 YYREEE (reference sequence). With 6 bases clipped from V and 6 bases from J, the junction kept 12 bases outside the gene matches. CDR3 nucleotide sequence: TGTGCCAGCAAGCCTAGCGGACGTACCCTCAATGAGCAGTTCTTC. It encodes CASKPSGRTLNEQFF.

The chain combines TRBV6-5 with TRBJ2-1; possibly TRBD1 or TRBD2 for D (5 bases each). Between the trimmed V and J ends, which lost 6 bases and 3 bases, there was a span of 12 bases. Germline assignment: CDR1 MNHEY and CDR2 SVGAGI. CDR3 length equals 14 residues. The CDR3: CASSRDGYYNEQFF. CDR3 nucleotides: TGTGCCAGCAGCCGGGACGGATACTACAATGAGCAGTTCTTC.

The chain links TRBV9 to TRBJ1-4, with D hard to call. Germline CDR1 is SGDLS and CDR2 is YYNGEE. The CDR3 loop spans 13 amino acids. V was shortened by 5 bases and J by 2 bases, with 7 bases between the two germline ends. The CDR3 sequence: CASSHGTNEKLFF. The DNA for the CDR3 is TGTGCCAGCAGTCACGGGACTAATGAAAAACTGTTTTTT.

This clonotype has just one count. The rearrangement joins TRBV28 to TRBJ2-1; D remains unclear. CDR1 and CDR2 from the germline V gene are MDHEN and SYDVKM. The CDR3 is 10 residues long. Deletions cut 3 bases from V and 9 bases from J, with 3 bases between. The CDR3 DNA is TGTGCCAGCAGTTTGATTGAGCAGTTCTTC. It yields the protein CASSLIEQFF.

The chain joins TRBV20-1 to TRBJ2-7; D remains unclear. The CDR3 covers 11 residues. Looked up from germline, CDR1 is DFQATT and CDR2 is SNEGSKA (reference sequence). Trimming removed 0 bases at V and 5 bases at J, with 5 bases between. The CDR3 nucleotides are TGCAGTGCTAGAGATTTACACGAGCAGTACTTC. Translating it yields CSARDLHEQYF.

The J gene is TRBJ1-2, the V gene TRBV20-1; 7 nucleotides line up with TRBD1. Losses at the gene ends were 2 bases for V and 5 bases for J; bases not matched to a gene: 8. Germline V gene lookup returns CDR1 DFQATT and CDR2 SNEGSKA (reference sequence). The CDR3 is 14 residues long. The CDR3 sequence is CSARRDRVSYGYTF. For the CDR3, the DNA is TGCAGTGCTAGACGAGACAGGGTCAGTTATGGCTACACCTTC.

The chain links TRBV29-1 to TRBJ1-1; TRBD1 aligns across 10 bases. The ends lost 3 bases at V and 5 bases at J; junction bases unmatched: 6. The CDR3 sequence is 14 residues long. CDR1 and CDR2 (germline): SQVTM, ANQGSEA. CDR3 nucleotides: TGCAGCGTTGAGGTTGGACAGGGGGTAACTGAAGCTTTCTTT. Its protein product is CSVEVGQGVTEAFF.

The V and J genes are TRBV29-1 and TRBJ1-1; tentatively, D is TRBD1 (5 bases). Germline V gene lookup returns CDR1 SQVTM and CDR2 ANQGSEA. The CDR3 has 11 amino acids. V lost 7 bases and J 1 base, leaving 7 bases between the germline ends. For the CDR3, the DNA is TGCAGCGCCACAGGGAACACTGAAGCTTTCTTT. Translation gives CSATGNTEAFF.

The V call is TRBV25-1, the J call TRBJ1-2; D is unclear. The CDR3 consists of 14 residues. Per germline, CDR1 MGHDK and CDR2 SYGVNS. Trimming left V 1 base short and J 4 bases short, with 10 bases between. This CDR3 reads CASSESGKGYGYTF. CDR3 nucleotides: TGTGCCAGCAGTGAATCTGGGAAGGGCTATGGCTACACCTTC.

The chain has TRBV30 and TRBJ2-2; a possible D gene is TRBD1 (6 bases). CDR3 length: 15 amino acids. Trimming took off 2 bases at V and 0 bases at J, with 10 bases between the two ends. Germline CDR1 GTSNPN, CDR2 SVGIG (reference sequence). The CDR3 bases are TGTGCCTGGAGTAAGGGGGTTACGAACACCGGGGAGCTGTTTTTT. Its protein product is CAWSKGVTNTGELFF.

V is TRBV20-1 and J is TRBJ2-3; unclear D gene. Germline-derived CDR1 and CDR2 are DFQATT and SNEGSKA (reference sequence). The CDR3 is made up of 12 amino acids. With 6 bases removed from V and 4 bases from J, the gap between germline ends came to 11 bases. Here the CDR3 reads CSALVLADTQYF. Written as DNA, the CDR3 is TGCAGTGCCCTGGTGCTGGCAGATACGCAGTATTTT.

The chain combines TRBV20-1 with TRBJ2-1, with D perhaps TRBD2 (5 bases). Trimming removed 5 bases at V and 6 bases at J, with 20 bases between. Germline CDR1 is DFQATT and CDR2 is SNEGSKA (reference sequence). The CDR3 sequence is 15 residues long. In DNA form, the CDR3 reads TGCAGTGCTCAACCCCGAACCGGACTCCCCAATGAGCAGTTCTTC. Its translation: CSAQPRTGLPNEQFF.